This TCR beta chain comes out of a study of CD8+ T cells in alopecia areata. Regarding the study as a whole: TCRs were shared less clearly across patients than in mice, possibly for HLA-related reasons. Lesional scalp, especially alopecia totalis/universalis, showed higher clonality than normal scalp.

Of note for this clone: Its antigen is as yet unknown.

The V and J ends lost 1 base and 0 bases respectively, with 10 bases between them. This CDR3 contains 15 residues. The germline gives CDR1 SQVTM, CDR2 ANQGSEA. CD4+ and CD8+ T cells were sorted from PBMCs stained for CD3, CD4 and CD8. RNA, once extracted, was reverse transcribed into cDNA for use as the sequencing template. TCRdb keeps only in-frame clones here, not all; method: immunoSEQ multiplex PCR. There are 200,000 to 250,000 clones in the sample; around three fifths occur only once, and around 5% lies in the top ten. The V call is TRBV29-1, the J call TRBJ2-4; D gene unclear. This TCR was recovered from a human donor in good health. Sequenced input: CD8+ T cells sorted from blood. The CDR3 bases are TGCAGCGTTGAAGGGGCCGCCCTAGCCAAAAACATTCAGTACTTC. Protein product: CSVEGAALAKNIQYF.